The entry that follows covers one TCR beta chain sequence. What it binds is unknown. The CDR3 sequence is 12 residues long. J gave up 9 bases and V 3 bases, and 0 bases lay outside the gene matches. CDR1 and CDR2 from the germline V gene are MNHEY and SMNVEV (reference sequence). This specimen belongs to a study of T cell repertoires in cytomegalovirus infection. Study as a whole: HLA-B-restricted CMV epitopes that are well studied were used alongside recently identified HLA-C-restricted ones. CMV infection plus the matching HLA type was flagged by public TCR beta signatures.

TCRdb re-called the reads with MiXCR, one entry per CDR3 protein. The table shows roughly 45,000 distinct CDR3 sequences, with 20% to 25% occurring only once. Study outcomes and limitations: Identification of carriers of CMV plus the relevant HLA was performed using cumulative public TCR beta family frequency. Dominating the ex vivo response were TCR beta clonotypes that were CMV-specific and HLA-C-restricted.

The sequencing used CD8+ T cells from cultured PBMCs, collected from culture after CMV antigen stimulation. The clonotype originates from a human donor in good health (CMV status not recorded). Some clones in this sample may be carry-over from other donors' samples. The chain uses TRBV27 and TRBJ2-1; TRBD1 matches at 9 bases. The CDR3 DNA follows: TGTGCCAGCAGTTTGACAGGGGGTGAGCAGTTCTTC. Translation: CASSLTGGEQFF.